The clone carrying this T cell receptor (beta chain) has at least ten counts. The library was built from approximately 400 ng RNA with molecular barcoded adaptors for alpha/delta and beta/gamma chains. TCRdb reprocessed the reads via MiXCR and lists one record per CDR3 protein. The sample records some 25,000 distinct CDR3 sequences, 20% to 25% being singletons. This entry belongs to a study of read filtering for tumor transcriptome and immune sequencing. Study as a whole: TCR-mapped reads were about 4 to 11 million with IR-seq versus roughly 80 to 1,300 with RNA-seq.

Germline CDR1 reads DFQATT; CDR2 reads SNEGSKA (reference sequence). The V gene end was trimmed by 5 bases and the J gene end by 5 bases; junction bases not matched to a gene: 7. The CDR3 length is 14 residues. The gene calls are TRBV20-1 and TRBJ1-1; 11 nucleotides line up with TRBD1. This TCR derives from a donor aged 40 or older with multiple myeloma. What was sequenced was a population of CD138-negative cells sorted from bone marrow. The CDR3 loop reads CSAPDRGLATEAFF. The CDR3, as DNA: TGCAGTGCTCCGGACAGGGGGCTGGCAACTGAAGCTTTCTTT.